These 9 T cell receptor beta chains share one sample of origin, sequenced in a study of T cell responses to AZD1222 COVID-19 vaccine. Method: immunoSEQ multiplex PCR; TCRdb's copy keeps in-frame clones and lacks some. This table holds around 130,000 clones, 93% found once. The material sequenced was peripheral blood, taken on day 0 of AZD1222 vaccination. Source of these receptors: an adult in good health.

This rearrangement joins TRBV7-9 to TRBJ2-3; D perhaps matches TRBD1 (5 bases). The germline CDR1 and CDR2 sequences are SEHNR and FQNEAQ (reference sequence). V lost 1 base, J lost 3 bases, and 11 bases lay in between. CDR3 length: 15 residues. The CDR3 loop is CASSLDVGRTDTQYF. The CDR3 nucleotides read TGTGCCAGCAGCTTAGACGTGGGGCGGACAGATACGCAGTATTTT. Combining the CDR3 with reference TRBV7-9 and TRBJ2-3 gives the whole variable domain DTGVSQNPRHKITKRGQNVTFRCDPISEHNRLYWYRQTLGQGPEFLTYFQNEAQLEKSRLLSDRFSAERPKGSFSTLEIQRTEQGDSAMYLCASSLDVGRTDTQYFGPGTRLTVL.

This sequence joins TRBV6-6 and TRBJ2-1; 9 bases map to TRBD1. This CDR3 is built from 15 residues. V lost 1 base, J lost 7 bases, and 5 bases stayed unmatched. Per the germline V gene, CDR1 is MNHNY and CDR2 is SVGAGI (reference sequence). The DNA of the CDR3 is TGTGCCAGCAGTTACTTGGACAGGGGAAGAAATGAGCAGTTCTTC. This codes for CASSYLDRGRNEQFF.

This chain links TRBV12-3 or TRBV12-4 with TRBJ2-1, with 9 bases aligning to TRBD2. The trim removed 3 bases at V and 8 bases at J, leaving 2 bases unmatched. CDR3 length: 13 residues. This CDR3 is CASSLGTSYEQFF. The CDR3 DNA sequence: TGTGCCAGCAGTTTGGGGACTAGCTATGAGCAGTTCTTC.

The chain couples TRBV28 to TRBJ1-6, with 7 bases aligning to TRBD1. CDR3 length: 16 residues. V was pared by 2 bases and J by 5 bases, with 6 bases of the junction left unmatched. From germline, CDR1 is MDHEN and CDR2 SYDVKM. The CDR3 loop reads CASSLAGTVHNSPLHF. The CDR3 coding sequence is TGTGCCAGCAGTTTAGCCGGGACAGTCCATAATTCACCCCTCCACTTT.

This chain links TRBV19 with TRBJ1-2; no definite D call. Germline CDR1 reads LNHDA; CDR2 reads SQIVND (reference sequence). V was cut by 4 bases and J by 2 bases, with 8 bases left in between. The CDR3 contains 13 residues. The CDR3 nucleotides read TGTGCCAGTAGTAGGGAGACGAACTATGGCTACACCTTC. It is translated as CASSRETNYGYTF.

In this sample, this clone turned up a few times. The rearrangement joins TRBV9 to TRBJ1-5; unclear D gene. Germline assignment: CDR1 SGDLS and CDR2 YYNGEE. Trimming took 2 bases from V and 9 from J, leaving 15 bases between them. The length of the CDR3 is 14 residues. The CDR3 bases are TGTGCCAGCAGCGTGGGATGGGCCAGAGGGCCCCAGCATTTT. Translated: CASSVGWARGPQHF.

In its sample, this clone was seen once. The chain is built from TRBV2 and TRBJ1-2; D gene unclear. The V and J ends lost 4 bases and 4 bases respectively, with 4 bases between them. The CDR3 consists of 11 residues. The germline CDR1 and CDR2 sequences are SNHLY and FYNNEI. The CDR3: CASSAAYGYTF. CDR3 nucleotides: TGTGCCAGCAGTGCCGCCTATGGCTACACCTTC.

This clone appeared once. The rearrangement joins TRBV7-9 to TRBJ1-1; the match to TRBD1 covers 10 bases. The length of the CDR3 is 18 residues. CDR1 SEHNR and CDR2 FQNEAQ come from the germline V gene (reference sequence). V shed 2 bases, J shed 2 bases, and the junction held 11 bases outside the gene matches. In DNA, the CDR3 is TGTGCCAGCAGCTTAATCATCCTACAGACAGGGGGCAACACTGAAGCTTTCTTT. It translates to CASSLIILQTGGNTEAFF.

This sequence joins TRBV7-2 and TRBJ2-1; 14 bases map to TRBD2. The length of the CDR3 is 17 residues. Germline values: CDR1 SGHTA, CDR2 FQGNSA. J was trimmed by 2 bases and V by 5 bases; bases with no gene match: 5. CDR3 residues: CASSPTSGRAPYNEQFF. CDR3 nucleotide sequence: TGTGCCAGCAGCCCGACTAGCGGGAGGGCACCCTACAATGAGCAGTTCTTC.